This section outlines one TCR beta chain sequence together with its context. No antigen is known for it. This sample is part of a study of long-term antiretroviral therapy in people with HIV. General study points: Relative to transplant donor controls, diversity remained lower despite increasing after ART.

Researchers report immunoSEQ v3.0 was run at survey level. Method: immunoSEQ multiplex PCR; TCRdb's copy keeps in-frame clones and lacks some. The top ten clones hold 3.4% of a sample with fewer than 25,000 clones, 84% of them seen once. The V end lost 1 base, the J end lost 0 bases, and 13 bases lay between the germline ends. Germline CDR1 MGHRA, CDR2 YSYEKL. The CDR3 consists of 16 residues. The TCR originated in a woman aged 45-65 years with HIV. The specimen comprised unsorted PBMCs, sampled 1.9 years after starting antiretroviral therapy. This sequence joins TRBV4-1 and TRBJ2-7, with unresolved D. The CDR3 here is CASSQGMGSLSYEQYF. The CDR3 DNA is TGCGCCAGCAGCCAAGGAATGGGCAGTCTCTCCTACGAGCAGTACTTC.